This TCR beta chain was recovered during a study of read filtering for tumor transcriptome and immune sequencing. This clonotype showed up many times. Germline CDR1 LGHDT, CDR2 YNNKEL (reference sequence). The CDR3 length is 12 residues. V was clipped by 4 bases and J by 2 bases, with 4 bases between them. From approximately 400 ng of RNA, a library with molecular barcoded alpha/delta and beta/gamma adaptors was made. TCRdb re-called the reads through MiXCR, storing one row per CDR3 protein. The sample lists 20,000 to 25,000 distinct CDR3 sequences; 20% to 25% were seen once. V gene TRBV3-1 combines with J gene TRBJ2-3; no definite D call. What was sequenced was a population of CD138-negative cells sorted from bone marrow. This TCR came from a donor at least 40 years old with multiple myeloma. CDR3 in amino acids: CASSLSTDTQYF. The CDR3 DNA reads TGTGCCAGCAGCCTTTCCACAGATACGCAGTATTTT.